The entry that follows covers one TCR beta chain sequence. Antigen specificity is unknown. The data derive from a study of cytomegalovirus exposure and HLA in healthy donors. Study-level results: Compared with the approximately 700-donor mean, an Asian-associated ancestry cluster reportedly had fewer N-insertions, according to a later analysis. Analysis was carried out at a later point, and it linked a missense DCLRE1C variant to TCR beta V- and J-gene trimming. A later analysis associated some 16,000 TCR beta sequences with HLA alleles at a 0.05 false discovery rate.

Amplification used 60 Vbeta primers and 13 Jbeta primers. Assay: immunoSEQ multiplex PCR; the TCRdb copy retains only in-frame clones and omits some. The sample shows under 200,000 clones, less than 85% of them seen only once. Trimming stripped 2 bases from V and 8 bases from J, with 10 bases between. Germline V gene lookup returns CDR1 SGHRS and CDR2 YFSETQ. This CDR3 spans 12 amino acids. Sequences were obtained from PBMCs. This TCR came from a man aged 35 to 55 in good health and CMV-seronegative. This rearrangement joins TRBV5-1 to TRBJ1-2; D possibly corresponds to TRBD1 (6 bases). In DNA form, the CDR3 reads TGCGCCAGCAGCTTACAGGGAGAAGGCTACACCTTC. Its translation is CASSLQGEGYTF.